The 25 T cell receptor beta chains listed next were all sequenced from one sample in a study of shared clonotypes between healthy human individuals. Generated by immunoSEQ multiplex PCR, the TCRdb table keeps only in-frame clones and is missing some. Of roughly 1,000,000 clones in the sample, about four fifths were seen once. Sequences were obtained from memory CD4+ T cells from PBMCs. The sample's subset: CD45RA-negative fraction. These receptors all come from a man younger than 35 in good health. Some clones in this sample may be carry-over from other donors' samples.

The CDR3 is CATASAGGNTEAFF. Written as DNA, the CDR3 is TGTGCCACCGCCTCGGCTGGGGGGAACACTGAAGCTTTCTTT. J is TRBJ1-1 and V is TRBV10-3; tentative D call: TRBD1 (5 bases). Trimming removed 10 bases from V and 1 base from J, with 16 bases in between. The CDR3 spans 14 residues. CDR1 and CDR2 from the germline V gene are ENHRY and SYGVKD.

The genes are TRBV6-6 and TRBJ2-1, with D possibly matching TRBD1 (5 bases). CDR1 and CDR2 (germline): MNHNY, SVGAGI (reference sequence). With 4 bases removed from V and 6 bases from J, the gap between germline ends came to 16 bases. This CDR3 spans 15 amino acids. The CDR3 region is CASSLPGIGANEQFF. CDR3 DNA: TGTGCCAGCAGTTTACCAGGGATTGGGGCCAATGAGCAGTTCTTC.

This chain uses TRBV5-1 with TRBJ2-7; 9 nucleotides agree with TRBD1. Germline V CDR1 and CDR2: SGHRS, YFSETQ. The V gene end was trimmed by 4 bases and the J gene end by 1 base; junction bases not matched to a gene: 9. This CDR3 contains 16 residues. CDR3 DNA: TGCGCCAGCAGCATAAGCGGACAGGGGACTTCCTACGAGCAGTACTTC. Its translation: CASSISGQGTSYEQYF.

For this clone: Other nucleotide sequences from this sample produce the same CDR3. V gene TRBV9 combines with J gene TRBJ2-1; 9 positions agree with TRBD1. V shed 3 bases and J 4 bases; nucleotides not matched to a gene: 5. Per the germline V gene, CDR1 is SGDLS and CDR2 is YYNGEE. This CDR3 comprises 15 residues. DNA for the CDR3: TGTGCCAGCAGCGGTGGACAGGGGAGGTACAATGAGCAGTTCTTC. Amino acids: CASSGGQGRYNEQFF.

The genes are TRBV5-4 and TRBJ2-7; tentatively, D is TRBD1 (5 bases). The CDR3 has 13 residues. V lost 0 bases and J lost 1, with 5 bases in between. Germline V gene lookup returns CDR1 SGHNT and CDR2 YYREEE (reference sequence). CDR3 nucleotides: TGTGCCAGCAGCTTGGAGGGGTCCTACGAGCAGTACTTC. Translated, it gives CASSLEGSYEQYF.

The chain links TRBV2 to TRBJ2-2, with 9 nucleotides matching TRBD1. Per the germline V gene, CDR1 is SNHLY and CDR2 is FYNNEI. The ends lost 7 bases at V and 4 bases at J; junction bases unmatched: 4. The CDR3 runs to 14 residues. In DNA form, the CDR3 reads TGTGCCAGCACCGGACAGGGGAGCACCGGGGAGCTGTTTTTT. Translating gives CASTGQGSTGELFF.

J is TRBJ2-3 and V is TRBV10-3; D unresolved. The germline gives CDR1 ENHRY, CDR2 SYGVKD. CDR3 length equals 15 residues. Trimming removed 8 bases at V and 1 base at J, with 16 bases between. In DNA form, the CDR3 reads TGTGCCATCGGGTCCCCGGCTTCTGGCACAGATACGCAGTATTTT. As protein: CAIGSPASGTDTQYF.

This clone turned up a few times. This chain uses TRBV5-1 with TRBJ2-6; D is undetermined. CDR1 and CDR2 from the germline V gene are SGHRS and YFSETQ. V lost 0 bases and J 0 bases, leaving 4 bases between the germline ends. CDR3 length: 15 residues. This CDR3 is CASSLVVSGANVLTF. The CDR3 DNA is TGCGCCAGCAGCTTGGTTGTCTCTGGGGCCAACGTCCTGACTTTC.

CDR3 DNA: TGTGCCAGCTCGACCGGGACAGGGGTGGAGACCCAGTACTTC. Encoded protein: CASSTGTGVETQYF. The chain has TRBV18 and TRBJ2-5; 10 bases are shared with TRBD1. The CDR3 has 14 amino acids. V lost 6 bases to trimming and J lost 5 bases; unmatched junction nucleotides: 6. The V gene's germline CDR1 is KGHSH and CDR2 LQKENI. Full variable domain (outside the CDR3, taken from reference TRBV18 and TRBJ2-5): NAGVMQNPRHLVRRRGQEARLRCSPMKGHSHVYWYRQLPEEGLKFMVYLQKENIIDESGMPKERFSAEFPKEGPSILRIQQVVRGDSAAYFCASSTGTGVETQYFGPGTRLLVL.

The rearrangement joins TRBV5-1 to TRBJ1-3; D ambiguous. The V end lost 0 bases, the J end lost 4 bases, and 14 bases lay between the germline ends. Germline values: CDR1 SGHRS, CDR2 YFSETQ. The CDR3 extends over 16 amino acids. The CDR3 DNA sequence: TGCGCCAGCAGCTTGGAAAGCCTGCTGAGGGGAAACACCATATATTTT. Protein product: CASSLESLLRGNTIYF.

This clone was observed once. The chain is built from TRBV28 and TRBJ2-1; D might be TRBD1 (5 bases). The length of the CDR3 is 13 residues. Germline values: CDR1 MDHEN, CDR2 SYDVKM. The V end was cut by 2 bases, the J end by 9 bases, with 11 bases between. This chain's CDR3 is CASSLGAYGEQFF. DNA of the CDR3: TGTGCCAGCAGTTTAGGGGCGTATGGTGAGCAGTTCTTC.

V and J are TRBV5-1 and TRBJ1-2; 9 positions match TRBD1. This CDR3 contains 15 residues. Trimming cost V 4 bases and J 0 bases; bases outside gene matches: 4. CDR1 is SGHRS and CDR2 is YFSETQ in the germline V gene. In DNA, the CDR3 is TGCGCCAGCAGCCCGGACAGGGGAGCTAACTATGGCTACACCTTC. The encoded protein is CASSPDRGANYGYTF.

This clone was detected only a few times. V gene TRBV5-4 combines with J gene TRBJ2-6; D remains unclear. This CDR3 is built from 15 residues. Trimming removed 2 bases from V and 2 bases from J, with 8 bases in between. The germline gives CDR1 SGHNT, CDR2 YYREEE (reference sequence). The CDR3 sequence: CASSFTLTGANVLTF. The CDR3, as DNA: TGTGCCAGCAGCTTTACGCTCACTGGGGCCAACGTCCTGACTTTC.

A single count supports this clone. This sequence joins TRBV9 and TRBJ1-5; no firm D call. Trimming took 9 bases from V and 1 from J, leaving 14 bases between them. Germline V gene lookup returns CDR1 SGDLS and CDR2 YYNGEE. The CDR3 covers 14 residues. CDR3 amino acids: CATTRPGSNQPQHF. For the CDR3, the DNA is TGTGCCACCACAAGGCCTGGGAGCAATCAGCCCCAGCATTTT.

The chain employs TRBV5-1 and TRBJ1-1; a possible D gene is TRBD1 (5 bases). The CDR3 covers 14 residues. Deletions cut 4 bases from V and 1 base from J, with 11 bases between. Germline CDR1 reads SGHRS; CDR2 reads YFSETQ. The CDR3 region has the DNA TGCGCCAGCAGCCTAGGGGCGTGGAACACTGAAGCTTTCTTT. Translating it yields CASSLGAWNTEAFF.

The chain combines TRBV5-1 with TRBJ2-3; maybe TRBD1 (5 bases). Germline values: CDR1 SGHRS, CDR2 YFSETQ. There are 15 residues in the CDR3. Trimming shortened V by 2 bases and J by 6 bases, and 16 bases separated the two germline ends. CDR3 DNA: TGCGCCAGCAGCTTTACGACAGTCCCCGGGGATACGCAGTATTTT. Its translation: CASSFTTVPGDTQYF.

This chain connects TRBV6-1 to TRBJ2-5; TRBD1 matches at 7 bases. V lost 5 bases, J lost 2 bases, and 5 bases stayed unmatched. This CDR3 is built from 14 residues. Germline lookup yields CDR1 MNHNS and CDR2 SASEGT. The chain's CDR3 is CASSSRDSQETQYF. CDR3 bases: TGTGCCAGCAGTTCTCGGGACAGTCAAGAGACCCAGTACTTC.

CDR3 residues: CASSDRANWFF. CDR3 coding DNA: TGCGCCAGCAGCGACAGGGCGAATTGGTTCTTC. The V and J genes are TRBV5-1 and TRBJ2-1; 7 nucleotides line up with TRBD1. Germline loops: CDR1 SGHRS, CDR2 YFSETQ. The CDR3 is 11 amino acids. Germline trimming cut 4 bases from V and 15 bases from J; bases unmatched to any gene: 7. Variable domain in full (rest from reference TRBV5-1 and TRBJ2-1): KAGVTQTPRYLIKTRGQQVTLSCSPISGHRSVSWYQQTPGQGLQFLFEYFSETQRNKGNFPGRFSGRQFSNSRSEMNVSTLELGDSALYLCASSDRANWFFGPGTRLTVL.

The chain recombines TRBV19 with TRBJ2-7; 9 bases match TRBD1. The V and J ends lost 3 bases and 7 bases, in that order; junction bases with no gene match: 4. The germline V gene encodes CDR1 LNHDA and CDR2 SQIVND (reference sequence). The CDR3 runs 13 residues. CDR3 sequence (DNA): TGTGCCAGTAGTATGTGGGGACAGGGTGAGCAGTACTTC. Its translation: CASSMWGQGEQYF.

A note on this clone: One base away lies a much larger clone, so this may be a sequencing read error. The chain employs TRBV27 and TRBJ1-4; D is ambiguous. The V gene's germline CDR1 is MNHEY and CDR2 SMNVEV (reference sequence). V was trimmed by 3 bases and J by 5 bases, leaving 4 bases between them. This CDR3 comprises 12 residues. Written as DNA, the CDR3 is TGTGCCAGCAGTTTCCCGAATGAAAAACTGTTTTTT. Protein product: CASSFPNEKLFF.

V gene TRBV11-2 combines with J gene TRBJ2-1; no firm D call. V gave up 3 bases and J gave up 4 bases, with 4 bases separating them. The CDR3 length is 12 residues. Germline CDR1 is SGHAT and CDR2 is FQNNGV. CDR3 loop: CASSLLYNEQFF. CDR3 coding DNA: TGTGCCAGCAGCTTGCTATACAATGAGCAGTTCTTC.

This rearrangement joins TRBV7-9 to TRBJ2-2; perhaps TRBD2 as D (7 bases). CDR1 is SEHNR and CDR2 is FQNEAQ in the germline V gene (reference sequence). The ends were cut back, 5 bases at V and 0 bases at J, with 22 bases in the middle. This CDR3 has 19 amino acids. The CDR3 DNA sequence: TGTGCCAGCAGCCACTACCAACTTAGGGGGAGGGCGAACACCGGGGAGCTGTTTTTT. This gives the protein CASSHYQLRGRANTGELFF.

The gene calls are TRBV7-9 and TRBJ1-5, with D perhaps TRBD1 (5 bases). V was trimmed by 3 bases and J by 1 base, leaving 16 bases between them. Germline CDR1 and CDR2: SEHNR and FQNEAQ (reference sequence). This CDR3 has 17 residues. The CDR3 sequence: CASSFQGREGSNQPQHF. The CDR3 DNA is TGTGCCAGCAGCTTCCAGGGAAGGGAGGGAAGCAATCAGCCCCAGCATTTT.

This clone was counted only a few times. The V and J genes are TRBV7-4 and TRBJ2-7; D possibly corresponds to TRBD2 (7 bases). V was shortened by 5 bases and J by 7 bases, with 21 bases between the two germline ends. Germline CDR1 and CDR2: SGHVT and SQSDAQ. The CDR3 consists of 15 residues. CDR3 coding DNA: TGTGCCAGCAGCCCGAGGGGGGGCAGAGTAGTAGAGCAGTACTTC. This sequence encodes CASSPRGGRVVEQYF. The full variable domain, completed using reference TRBV7-4 and TRBJ2-7, is GAGVSQSPRYKVAKRGRDVALRCDSISGHVTLYWYRQTLGQGSEVLTYSQSDAQRDKSGRPSGRFSAERPERSVSTLKIQRTEQGDSAVYLCASSPRGGRVVEQYFGPGTRLTVT.

The chain has TRBV29-1 and TRBJ1-4; D gene unclear. The germline V gene has CDR1 SQVTM and CDR2 ANQGSEA. This CDR3 region has 12 residues. Trimming took 4 bases from V and 3 from J, leaving 6 bases between them. The DNA for the CDR3 is TGCAGCGTTGGCAGGTCTAATGAAAAACTGTTTTTT. Residues: CSVGRSNEKLFF.